This is a list of T cell receptor beta chains from one sample in a study of cytomegalovirus exposure and HLA in healthy donors. Measured with immunoSEQ multiplex PCR; TCRdb has only the in-frame clones, and not every one. This sample's table reports approximately 120,000 clones. Material: PBMCs. These receptors were obtained from a middle-aged man in good health and CMV-seronegative. Both conserved end residues are part of each CDR3. The order of the fields is D gene, V gene, J gene, CDR3 length, CDR3 protein, CDR3 DNA. A D gene is named only where the DNA matches it firmly.

D gene: NA
V gene: TRBV29-1
J gene: TRBJ1-1
CDR3 length: 12
CDR3 protein: CSVEASGTEAFF
CDR3 DNA: TGCAGCGTTGAAGCCTCAGGGACTGAAGCTTTCTTT

D gene: TRBD2
V gene: TRBV6-5
J gene: TRBJ2-1
CDR3 length: 16
CDR3 protein: CASSYRASGSNNEQFF
CDR3 DNA: TGTGCCAGCAGTTACCGGGCTAGCGGGAGTAACAATGAGCAGTTCTTC

D gene: NA
V gene: TRBV7-2
J gene: TRBJ2-5
CDR3 length: 14
CDR3 protein: CASSRGSLQETQYF
CDR3 DNA: TGTGCCAGCAGCCGGGGTAGCTTACAAGAGACCCAGTACTTC

D gene: NA
V gene: TRBV7-3
J gene: TRBJ1-5
CDR3 length: 15
CDR3 protein: CASSSDGRSNQPQHF
CDR3 DNA: TGTGCCAGCAGCTCGGACGGGAGGTCCAATCAGCCCCAGCATTTT

D gene: TRBD1
V gene: TRBV11-1
J gene: TRBJ2-7
CDR3 length: 13
CDR3 protein: CASSQDRVNEQYF
CDR3 DNA: TGTGCCAGCAGCCAGGACAGGGTCAACGAGCAGTACTTC

D gene: TRBD1
V gene: TRBV10-3
J gene: TRBJ1-4
CDR3 length: 15
CDR3 protein: CAISESYGWSQGAIF
CDR3 DNA: TGTGCCATCAGTGAGTCATACGGGTGGTCACAGGGGGCGATTTTT

D gene: NA
V gene: TRBV5-1
J gene: TRBJ2-3
CDR3 length: 14
CDR3 protein: CASKGGASTDTQYF
CDR3 DNA: TGCGCCAGCAAGGGCGGGGCAAGCACAGATACGCAGTATTTT

D gene: NA
V gene: TRBV6-5
J gene: TRBJ1-2
CDR3 length: 14
CDR3 protein: CASRISTGLYGYTF
CDR3 DNA: TGTGCCAGCAGGATAAGTACAGGGTTGTATGGCTACACCTTC

D gene: NA
V gene: TRBV6-1
J gene: TRBJ1-2
CDR3 length: 11
CDR3 protein: CASSTGFSYTF
CDR3 DNA: TGTGCCAGCAGTACAGGGTTTAGCTACACCTTC

D gene: NA
V gene: TRBV27
J gene: TRBJ2-3
CDR3 length: 17
CDR3 protein: CASSLAVGQSRTDTQYF
CDR3 DNA: TGTGCCAGCAGTTTAGCGGTAGGACAGTCCCGCACAGATACGCAGTATTTT

D gene: TRBD2
V gene: TRBV7-2
J gene: TRBJ2-2
CDR3 length: 16
CDR3 protein: CASRPMAGGGTGELFF
CDR3 DNA: TGTGCCAGCAGACCAATGGCGGGAGGGGGCACCGGGGAGCTGTTTTTT

D gene: NA
V gene: TRBV18
J gene: TRBJ1-3
CDR3 length: 16
CDR3 protein: CASSPLQDLSGNTIYF
CDR3 DNA: TGTGCCAGCTCACCATTACAGGATCTCTCTGGAAACACCATATATTTT

D gene: NA
V gene: TRBV25-1
J gene: TRBJ1-5
CDR3 length: 13
CDR3 protein: CASSRRGNQPQHF
CDR3 DNA: TGTGCCAGCAGTAGGAGGGGAAATCAGCCCCAGCATTTT

D gene: NA
V gene: TRBV30
J gene: TRBJ1-1
CDR3 length: 11
CDR3 protein: CAWDLTGRAFF
CDR3 DNA: TGTGCCTGGGACCTAACAGGGCGGGCTTTCTTT

D gene: NA
V gene: TRBV19
J gene: TRBJ1-4
CDR3 length: 16
CDR3 protein: CASSRRTAATNEKLFF
CDR3 DNA: TGTGCCAGTAGTAGGAGGACAGCTGCAACTAATGAAAAACTGTTTTTT

D gene: TRBD2
V gene: TRBV7-9
J gene: TRBJ2-3
CDR3 length: 18
CDR3 protein: CASSFASGSLLSTDTQYF
CDR3 DNA: TGTGCCAGCAGCTTCGCTAGCGGGAGTTTGCTCTCCACAGATACGCAGTATTTT

D gene: NA
V gene: TRBV6-5
J gene: TRBJ2-1
CDR3 length: 16
CDR3 protein: CASSYSFYLSYNEQFF
CDR3 DNA: TGTGCCAGCAGTTACTCGTTCTACCTCTCCTACAATGAGCAGTTCTTC

D gene: NA
V gene: TRBV28
J gene: TRBJ1-5
CDR3 length: 16
CDR3 protein: CASSRAGGPGNQPQHF
CDR3 DNA: TGTGCCAGCAGCCGAGCCGGGGGGCCGGGCAATCAGCCCCAGCATTTT

D gene: NA
V gene: TRBV7-3
J gene: TRBJ2-1
CDR3 length: 18
CDR3 protein: CASSLNGRTITSYNEQFF
CDR3 DNA: TGTGCCAGCAGCTTAAACGGTCGTACGATAACTTCCTACAATGAGCAGTTCTTC

D gene: TRBD2
V gene: TRBV12-5
J gene: TRBJ2-2
CDR3 length: 16
CDR3 protein: CASMLAGALNTGELFF
CDR3 DNA: TGTGCTAGTATGCTAGCGGGAGCTCTGAACACCGGGGAGCTGTTTTTT

D gene: TRBD1
V gene: TRBV6-1
J gene: TRBJ1-1
CDR3 length: 17
CDR3 protein: CASSAWDRGGSNTEAFF
CDR3 DNA: TGTGCCAGCAGTGCCTGGGACAGGGGGGGATCTAACACTGAAGCTTTCTTT

D gene: TRBD1
V gene: TRBV29-1
J gene: TRBJ1-2
CDR3 length: 14
CDR3 protein: CSVRDRTTIYGYTF
CDR3 DNA: TGCAGCGTTAGGGACAGGACGACCATCTATGGCTACACCTTC

D gene: NA
V gene: TRBV6-1
J gene: TRBJ1-1
CDR3 length: 12
CDR3 protein: CASNGGNTEAFF
CDR3 DNA: TGTGCCTCCAACGGAGGGAACACTGAAGCTTTCTTT

D gene: NA
V gene: TRBV29-1
J gene: TRBJ2-5
CDR3 length: 12
CDR3 protein: CSVAMTAETQYF
CDR3 DNA: TGCAGCGTTGCGATGACAGCAGAGACCCAGTACTTC

D gene: NA
V gene: TRBV11-2
J gene: TRBJ2-1
CDR3 length: 12
CDR3 protein: CASSTIGTKGFF
CDR3 DNA: TGTGCCAGCAGCACCATTGGGACAAAGGGGTTCTTC

D gene: NA
V gene: TRBV6-5
J gene: TRBJ1-3
CDR3 length: 16
CDR3 protein: CASSYKPGSSGNTIYF
CDR3 DNA: TGTGCCAGCAGTTACAAGCCAGGAAGCTCTGGAAACACCATATATTTT

D gene: TRBD2
V gene: TRBV5-1
J gene: TRBJ2-1
CDR3 length: 15
CDR3 protein: CASSLGLAEIHEQFF
CDR3 DNA: TGCGCCAGCAGCTTGGGGCTAGCGGAGATCCATGAGCAGTTCTTC

D gene: TRBD1
V gene: TRBV4-1
J gene: TRBJ2-5
CDR3 length: 15
CDR3 protein: CASSQVGQGKQTQYF
CDR3 DNA: TGCGCCAGCAGCCAGGTGGGACAGGGGAAACAGACCCAGTACTTC

D gene: TRBD2
V gene: TRBV11-2
J gene: TRBJ2-7
CDR3 length: 18
CDR3 protein: CASSFPRTSGPYSYEQYF
CDR3 DNA: TGTGCCAGCAGCTTCCCCAGGACTAGCGGGCCTTACTCCTACGAGCAGTACTTC

D gene: NA
V gene: TRBV7-2
J gene: TRBJ2-7
CDR3 length: 13
CDR3 protein: CASSLFRGYGQYF
CDR3 DNA: TGTGCCAGCAGCTTATTTCGGGGATACGGGCAGTACTTC

D gene: TRBD2
V gene: TRBV19
J gene: TRBJ2-7
CDR3 length: 20
CDR3 protein: CASSIIAVQRELNSRYEQYF
CDR3 DNA: TGTGCCAGTAGTATAATTGCCGTACAGCGGGAGTTAAATTCACGTTACGAGCAGTACTTC

D gene: NA
V gene: TRBV11-2
J gene: TRBJ2-7
CDR3 length: 12
CDR3 protein: CAAGQASYEQYF
CDR3 DNA: TGTGCCGCGGGGCAGGCCTCCTACGAGCAGTACTTC

D gene: TRBD1
V gene: TRBV27
J gene: TRBJ1-2
CDR3 length: 16
CDR3 protein: CASREGPDRGRGGYTF
CDR3 DNA: TGTGCCAGCAGAGAAGGCCCGGACAGGGGGCGAGGGGGCTACACCTTC

D gene: TRBD1
V gene: TRBV6-6
J gene: TRBJ2-7
CDR3 length: 15
CDR3 protein: CASSYRTGNVNEQYF
CDR3 DNA: TGTGCCAGCAGTTACCGGACAGGGAATGTCAACGAGCAGTACTTC

D gene: NA
V gene: TRBV5-4
J gene: TRBJ2-7
CDR3 length: 14
CDR3 protein: CASSLPGRIYEQYF
CDR3 DNA: TGTGCCAGCAGCTTGCCAGGGAGGATCTACGAGCAGTACTTC

D gene: NA
V gene: TRBV7-9
J gene: TRBJ2-1
CDR3 length: 15
CDR3 protein: CASSHRGVVIPEQFF
CDR3 DNA: TGTGCCAGCAGCCACCGGGGAGTAGTGATACCGGAGCAGTTCTTC

D gene: TRBD2
V gene: TRBV7-7
J gene: TRBJ2-5
CDR3 length: 16
CDR3 protein: CASSSGGGPLQETQYF
CDR3 DNA: TGTGCTAGCAGCTCAGGCGGGGGTCCCCTCCAAGAGACCCAGTACTTC

D gene: NA
V gene: TRBV7-9
J gene: TRBJ2-1
CDR3 length: 14
CDR3 protein: CASSSGGVINEQFF
CDR3 DNA: TGTGCCAGCAGCTCAGGAGGTGTCATCAATGAGCAGTTCTTC

D gene: NA
V gene: TRBV28
J gene: TRBJ2-3
CDR3 length: 15
CDR3 protein: CASSGSVGPTDTQYF
CDR3 DNA: TGTGCCAGCAGTGGCTCGGTTGGGCCCACAGATACGCAGTATTTT

D gene: NA
V gene: TRBV11-2
J gene: TRBJ2-2
CDR3 length: 15
CDR3 protein: CASSFTGSAIGELFF
CDR3 DNA: TGTGCCAGCAGCTTCACGGGGAGCGCAATCGGGGAGCTGTTTTTT

D gene: NA
V gene: TRBV5-5
J gene: TRBJ1-2
CDR3 length: 14
CDR3 protein: CASSLAAEVIDYTF
CDR3 DNA: TGTGCCAGCAGCTTGGCGGCAGAGGTCATTGACTACACCTTC

D gene: TRBD1
V gene: TRBV4-3
J gene: TRBJ2-4
CDR3 length: 16
CDR3 protein: CASSKGTGYAKNIQYF
CDR3 DNA: TGCGCCAGCAGCAAAGGGACAGGATATGCCAAAAACATTCAGTACTTC

D gene: TRBD1
V gene: TRBV9
J gene: TRBJ2-2
CDR3 length: 15
CDR3 protein: CASSRTGQNTGELFF
CDR3 DNA: TGTGCCAGCAGTAGGACAGGACAAAACACCGGGGAGCTGTTTTTT